This T cell receptor (beta chain) was found in a study of intratumoral heterogeneity in liver cancer. Study-level background: Across the full approximately 15-patient cohort, most patients were male and a median age of nearly 65 years was recorded. To examine intratumor heterogeneity, the study integrated RNA-seq, DNA sequencing, TCR-seq and SNP array data obtained from multiple regions of hepatocellular carcinoma specimens. A total of 65 to 80 multiregional samples from roughly 14 HCC patients, consisting of 51 tumoral and some 20 adjacent nontumoral regions, were included in the overall cohort.

All patients had early-stage hepatocellular carcinoma and received no therapy before surgical resection. The sampled areas showed no macroscopic signs of necrosis or hemorrhage. Multiple regions from a couple of patients were subjected to TCR sequencing (ImmunoSeq). Frozen resection tissue samples were collected at a distance of at least 1 cm from each other. Samples labelled N came from nontumoral liver tissue adjacent to the tumor. Genomic DNA was extracted from bulk tissue using the DNeasy blood and tissue kit. V drops 10 bases and J drops 0 bases, leaving 13 bases in between. The CDR3 numbers 15 residues from cysteine through phenylalanine. Only the CDR3 region is kept as DNA, spanning 45 bases read in frame from base 1. The CDR1 and CDR2 encoded by the germline V gene are ENHRY and SYGVKD. In the case of this clone: Its antigen target is currently unknown. No base-level quality is on record; no much larger clone is a single base apart.

TCR beta chain CDR3 regions were sequenced from genomic DNA using the immunoSEQ assay. Rearranged VDJ segments were amplified with primers that anneal to V and J segments. Processing in the source paper ran as follows. The ImmunoSeq Analyzer software was used to compute clonality and richness metrics. Differentially abundant clones between regions were identified using Fisher's exact test plus a beta-binomial method for added stringency. In its TCRdb copy, this immuneACCESS table keeps in-frame sequences only and misses some clones. Where compared with another copy, unresolved V genes explain less than half of these, and the others have no known cause. Clone size and V and J calls were adopted from that table, with D and trimming inferred from the DNA. The sample contains roughly 6,000 clones, 68% of them found a single time. The ten biggest clones cover more than 20% of the sample. The paper as a whole reports these results and caveats: A relatively low patient number and under-sampled tumor-infiltrating lymphocyte representation were acknowledged by the authors as limitations.

The specimen was tumor-adjacent normal tissue, collected before any cancer treatment. The chain was built from TRBV10-3 and TRBJ2-6; TRBD1 is a possible D gene, resting on 5 matching bases. The receptor was isolated from a man in his 70s with hepatocellular carcinoma. The sequenced DNA is TGTGCCACCCACCAGGGAACCTCTGGGGCCAACGTCCTGACTTTC. This sequence encodes CATHQGTSGANVLTF.